Below, 20 T cell receptor beta chains from the same sample are listed, as sequenced in a study of T-cell reconstitution after alpha-beta-depleted transplantation in children. Researchers prepared the TCRbeta library using unique molecular identifiers, the study reports. TCRdb re-called the PCR reads with MiXCR, one entry per CDR3 protein. The sample includes roughly 240,000 distinct CDR3 sequences, roughly 8.2% of them seen just once. The sample was PBMCs, mostly from graft donor cells, taken 180 days after TCRalphabeta/CD19-depleted stem cell transplant. These receptors all come from a male patient younger than 18 who had a stem cell transplant for acute lymphoblastic leukemia, so the T cells may come from the graft donor.

This clonotype was seen more than once but under ten times. The V and J genes are TRBV18 and TRBJ1-2; 7 nucleotides align to TRBD1. V gave up 5 bases and J gave up 4 bases; unmatched junction bases: 4. The CDR3 is 13 amino acids. Germline V gene sequence: CDR1 KGHSH, CDR2 LQKENI. DNA for the CDR3: TGTGCCAGCTCAGCGGACAGGAGCTATGGCTACACCTTC. Encoded protein: CASSADRSYGYTF.

This clonotype was recorded a few times. V and J are TRBV7-2 and TRBJ1-5, with a weak D call TRBD1 (5 bases). The CDR3 has 15 amino acids. The V gene lost 1 base and the J gene lost 3 bases, with 10 bases spanning the gap. CDR1 and CDR2 from the germline V gene are SGHTA and FQGNSA. CDR3 residues: CASSLVGGNNQPQHF. The CDR3 DNA sequence: TGTGCCAGCAGCTTAGTGGGGGGAAACAATCAGCCCCAGCATTTT.

This clonotype occurred many times. The rearrangement uses TRBV23-1 and TRBJ2-5; weak D call: TRBD1 (5 bases). TRBV23-1 is an open reading frame whose function is uncertain. With 8 bases removed from V and 3 bases from J, the gap between germline ends came to 16 bases. The CDR3 length is 14 residues. CDR3 sequence reads: CASVRESSEETQYF. DNA of the CDR3: TGCGCCAGCGTCAGGGAATCGTCGGAAGAGACCCAGTACTTC.

This clonotype was seen many times. This rearrangement joins TRBV5-6 to TRBJ2-1; 7 positions match TRBD2. The CDR3 is 14 residues long. V was clipped by 4 bases and J by 8 bases; unmatched bases: 9. Germline V gene data show CDR1 as SGHDT and CDR2 as YYEEEE. The CDR3 nucleotides are TGTGCCAGCAGCCGAAGTGGGGAGGGCCATGAGCAGTTCTTC. It is translated as CASSRSGEGHEQFF.

This clonotype was counted many times. The chain joins TRBV7-2 to TRBJ2-2; D is ambiguous. CDR3 length: 11 residues. V lost 7 bases, J lost 5 bases, and 5 bases lay in between. Germline-derived CDR1 and CDR2 are SGHTA and FQGNSA. The CDR3 sequence is CASTLTGELFF. Written as DNA, the CDR3 is TGTGCCAGCACCCTTACCGGGGAGCTGTTTTTT.

In this sample, this clonotype turned up many times. This rearrangement joins TRBV3-1 to TRBJ2-5; weak D call: TRBD2 (5 bases). The V gene's germline CDR1 is LGHDT and CDR2 YNNKEL (reference sequence). The ends were cut back, 5 bases at V and 1 base at J, with 14 bases in the middle. There are 15 residues in the CDR3. This CDR3 reads CASSSGSGFQETQYF. CDR3 DNA: TGTGCCAGCAGCTCGGGCAGCGGTTTCCAAGAGACCCAGTACTTC.

This clonotype was seen at least ten times. This chain links TRBV20-1 with TRBJ2-7, with D possibly being TRBD1 (5 bases). Germline V lookup: CDR1 DFQATT, CDR2 SNEGSKA (reference sequence). Trimming took 6 bases from V and 1 from J, leaving 16 bases between them. This CDR3 is 14 amino acids long. CDR3 DNA sequence: TGCAGTGCCTGGATGGGGCCGTTTTCCTACGAGCAGTACTTC. Its translation is CSAWMGPFSYEQYF.

Concerning this clonotype itself: A much larger clone is a single base away; this may be a read error. This sequence joins TRBV12-3 or TRBV12-4 and TRBJ1-5, with TRBD1 matching 8 bases. The CDR3 length is 15 residues. The chain's CDR3 is CASSPRQGNNQPQNF. The CDR3 DNA is TGTGCCAGCAGCCCCCGACAGGGGAATAATCAGCCCCAGAATTTT.

A remark on this clonotype: A much larger clone differs from this one at a single base, so this may be a read error. V gene TRBV7-9 combines with J gene TRBJ1-2; D uncertain. The CDR3 totals 14 residues. Trimming stripped 2 bases from V and 1 base from J, with 8 bases between. The V gene's germline CDR1 is SEHNR and CDR2 FQNEAQ (reference sequence). CDR3 in amino acids: CASSLSGVNYGYTF. The DNA of the CDR3 is TGTGCCAGCAGCTTATCAGGAGTTAACTATGGCTACACCTTC.

This clonotype turned up a few times. Mismatch with germline at one junction end may stem from a read error. The rearrangement uses TRBV27 and TRBJ2-1; 9 positions match TRBD2. The CDR3 is 13 residues long. Germline V gene data show CDR1 as MNHEY and CDR2 as SMNVEV (reference sequence). The chain's CDR3 is CASRGLAYNEQFF. As DNA, the CDR3 is TGTGCCAGCAGGGGACTAGCCTATAATGAGCAGTTCTTC.

Ten or more counts support this clonotype. CDR3 DNA sequence: TGCGCCAGCAGCTCTGCCGGGACGACTAAAGTTAACGAGCAGTACTTC. It is translated as CASSSAGTTKVNEQYF. The chain is built from TRBV5-1 and TRBJ2-7, with D possibly being TRBD1 or TRBD2 (5 bases each). V lost 3 bases and J 5 bases, leaving 21 bases between the germline ends. CDR1 SGHRS and CDR2 YFSETQ come from the germline V gene. The CDR3 spans 16 residues.

This clonotype showed up many times. This chain joins TRBV12-3 or TRBV12-4 and TRBJ2-7; D is unresolved. Trimming pared 0 bases from V and 3 bases from J, leaving 18 bases between. The CDR3 is 17 amino acids. The CDR3 reads CASSLASGPRSFYEQYF. CDR3 sequence (DNA): TGTGCCAGCAGTTTAGCCTCCGGGCCCCGATCTTTCTACGAGCAGTACTTC.

In this sample, this clonotype turned up many times. The chain has TRBV18 and TRBJ2-7, with 10 bases aligning to TRBD1. The CDR3 runs 18 residues. The trim removed 3 bases at V and 3 bases at J, leaving 14 bases unmatched. CDR1 and CDR2 from the germline V gene are KGHSH and LQKENI. The CDR3 bases are TGTGCCAGCTCACCGGACAGGGGGTATACACGGGGCCTCTACGAGCAGTACTTC. This translates into CASSPDRGYTRGLYEQYF.

This clonotype occurred many times. The chain joins TRBV11-2 to TRBJ2-3; 8 nucleotides align to TRBD2. Unmatched junction bases numbered 16, after V lost 3 bases and J lost 2 bases. CDR1 and CDR2 (germline): SGHAT, FQNNGV. This CDR3 has 19 residues. The CDR3 region has the DNA TGTGCCAGCAGCTTCCCTCTTATTCCGCGGGGGGCCAACACAGATACGCAGTATTTT. Residues: CASSFPLIPRGANTDTQYF.

In this sample, this clonotype turned up once. This sequence may be a read error, since a much larger clone differs from it by one base. The V call is TRBV4-3, the J call TRBJ1-4; TRBD1 is a possible D gene (6 bases). Per germline, CDR1 LGHNA and CDR2 YSLEER. The CDR3 extends over 16 amino acids. CDR3 protein: CASSQDRRTDYEKRFF. The CDR3 DNA is TGCGCCAGCAGCCAAGATAGAAGGACAGACTATGAAAAACGGTTTTTT.

This clonotype was counted many times. This chain uses TRBV29-1 with TRBJ2-7; TRBD2 might be the D (6 bases). The V end was cut by 3 bases, the J end by 3 bases, with 12 bases between. Germline-derived CDR1 and CDR2 are SQVTM and ANQGSEA. CDR3 length equals 13 residues. The CDR3 coding sequence is TGCAGCGTTGAGCGGGGCCAGTTCTACGAGCAGTACTTC. Translated, it gives CSVERGQFYEQYF.

This clonotype was detected many times. V gene TRBV7-2 combines with J gene TRBJ1-6; D is unresolved. The CDR3 runs to 15 residues. Trimming stripped 0 bases from V and 9 bases from J, with 12 bases between. Germline V gene sequence: CDR1 SGHTA, CDR2 FQGNSA. The CDR3 loop is CASSLALLRSSPLHF. For the CDR3, the DNA is TGTGCCAGCAGCTTAGCTTTGTTGCGGAGTTCACCCCTCCACTTT. Supplemented by reference TRBV7-2 and TRBJ1-6, the full variable domain reads GAGVSQSPSNKVTEKGKDVELRCDPISGHTALYWYRQSLGQGLEFLIYFQGNSAPDKSGLPSDRFSAERTGGSVSTLTIQRTQQEDSAVYLCASSLALLRSSPLHFGNGTRLTVT.

This clonotype was seen many times. The J gene is TRBJ2-7, the V gene TRBV9; D is unclear. Trimming cost V 4 bases and J 5 bases, with 10 bases left between them. The germline gives CDR1 SGDLS, CDR2 YYNGEE. The CDR3 is made up of 12 amino acids. The CDR3 loop reads CASSPLGDEQYF. The CDR3 DNA is TGTGCCAGCAGCCCCCTGGGCGACGAGCAGTACTTC.

This clonotype was detected many times. The rearrangement joins TRBV7-8 to TRBJ1-1; D uncertain. V was clipped by 5 bases and J by 3 bases, with 13 bases between them. CDR1 and CDR2 from the germline V gene are SGHVS and FQNEAQ. The CDR3 covers 14 residues. CDR3 protein: CASSPYVRDTEAFF. As DNA, the CDR3 is TGTGCCAGCAGCCCATACGTAAGGGACACTGAAGCTTTCTTT.

The chain links TRBV7-2 to TRBJ2-7; 10 bases agree with TRBD2. J gave up 5 bases and V 0 bases, and 1 base lay outside the gene matches. The germline V gene has CDR1 SGHTA and CDR2 FQGNSA. The length of the CDR3 is 14 residues. The CDR3 sequence: CASSLASGRNEQYF. In DNA form, the CDR3 reads TGTGCCAGCAGCTTAGCTAGCGGGAGGAACGAGCAGTACTTC.